The clone carrying this TCR beta chain was seen at least ten times. Its antigen is currently unknown. The yield of each sequencing run was over 200 million TCR-beta sequences from 15-18 subjects. TCRdb reprocessed the 5' RACE reads with MiXCR, giving one entry per CDR3 protein. Seen here are about 44,000 distinct CDR3 sequences, approximately 21% observed once, and the top ten hold roughly 4.7%. The data derive from a study of neurological immune-mediated disorders. General study points: Multiple sclerosis was found to have the least TCR clonal expansion, below healthy controls, and HTLV-1-associated myelopathy the most. Across subjects, no CDR3 amino acid sequence appeared in expanded clones of more than one subject, a finding that suggested private repertoires in all groups.

The V and J ends lost 5 bases and 6 bases respectively, with 11 bases between them. The CDR3 has 13 residues. Germline lookup yields CDR1 LGHDT and CDR2 YNNKEL (reference sequence). Regarding time point: technical triplicate 3. The receptor's source is a man between 60 and 70 years old with HTLV-1-associated myelopathy (HAM/TSP). Sequencing input: PBMCs. The chain has TRBV3-1 and TRBJ2-1; D remains unclear. CDR3 protein: CASSFSVSNEQFF. The DNA for the CDR3 is TGTGCCAGCAGCTTTTCTGTCTCCAATGAGCAGTTCTTC.